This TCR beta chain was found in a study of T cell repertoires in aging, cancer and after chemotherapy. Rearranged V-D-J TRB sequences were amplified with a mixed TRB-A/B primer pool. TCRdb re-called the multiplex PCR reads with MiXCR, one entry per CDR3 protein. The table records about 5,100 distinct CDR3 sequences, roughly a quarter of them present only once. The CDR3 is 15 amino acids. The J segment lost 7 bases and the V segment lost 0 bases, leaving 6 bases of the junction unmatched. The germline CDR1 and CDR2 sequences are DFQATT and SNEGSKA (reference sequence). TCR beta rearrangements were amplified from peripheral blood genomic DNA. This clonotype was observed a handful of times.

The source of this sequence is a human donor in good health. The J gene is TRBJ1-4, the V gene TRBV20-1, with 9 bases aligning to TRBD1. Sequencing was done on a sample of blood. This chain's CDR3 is CSARDPGTGSEKLFF. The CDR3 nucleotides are TGCAGTGCTAGAGACCCCGGGACAGGGAGTGAAAAACTGTTTTTT.